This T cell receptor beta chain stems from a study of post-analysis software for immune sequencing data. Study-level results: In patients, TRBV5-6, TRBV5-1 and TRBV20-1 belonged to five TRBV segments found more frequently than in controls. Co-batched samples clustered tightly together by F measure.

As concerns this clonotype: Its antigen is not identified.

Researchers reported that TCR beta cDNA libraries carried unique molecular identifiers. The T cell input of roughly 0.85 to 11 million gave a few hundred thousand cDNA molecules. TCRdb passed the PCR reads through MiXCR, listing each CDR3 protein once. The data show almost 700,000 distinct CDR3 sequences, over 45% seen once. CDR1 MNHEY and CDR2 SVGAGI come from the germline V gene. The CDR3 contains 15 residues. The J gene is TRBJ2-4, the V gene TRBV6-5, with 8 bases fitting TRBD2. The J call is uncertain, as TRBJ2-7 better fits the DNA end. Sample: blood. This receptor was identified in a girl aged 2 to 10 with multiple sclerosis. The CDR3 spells CASTRVSGGSSEQYF. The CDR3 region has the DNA TGTGCCAGCACCCGCGTTTCGGGAGGGTCAAGCGAGCAGTACTTC.